This TCR beta chain emerged from a study of blood T cell repertoires in COVID-19. Across the study: Samples representing acute and convalescent COVID-19 were sourced from the United States, Italy and Spain.

Self-reported history from a screening survey and questionnaire set each donor's cohort. In the original workflow: From reference gene primer amplification, estimates of nucleated cell counts were derived. Produced via immunoSEQ multiplex PCR; TCRdb's table is partial and in-frame only. V, J and clone size derive from that table, while D and trimming were established from the DNA sequence. The sample lists about 260,000 clones; about 90% were seen once. The CDR3 extends over 14 amino acids. Unmatched junction bases numbered 3, after V lost 5 bases and J lost 2 bases. The V gene's germline CDR1 is SGHTA and CDR2 FQGTGA.

The source of this sequence is a woman in her forties who had been exposed to COVID-19. This chain links TRBV7-3 with TRBJ2-1; 7 bases align to TRBD2. The source material was PBMCs or T cells enriched from blood (not recorded which). The CDR3 nucleotides read TGTGCCAGCAGCCCTGGACTAGCCTACAATGAGCAGTTCTTC. This codes for CASSPGLAYNEQFF.